The text below deals with one T cell receptor (beta chain). The antigen remains undetermined. This entry comes from a study of T cells in Graves' hyperthyroidism and ophthalmopathy. General observations from the study: Among thyroid clonotypes expanded above 0.001, most also appeared in blood.

The CDR3 regions of TCR beta were amplified from RNA transcripts. The TCR CDR3 was amplified in a first-round RT-PCR using the HTBI primer set. One entry per CDR3 protein results from TCRdb running MiXCR on the multiplex PCR reads. The sample lists some 150,000 distinct CDR3 sequences; 22% were seen once. Subjects aged 18 to 65 presented with newly diagnosed hyperthyroidism of less than 2 months' duration. Used for diagnoses were clinical symptoms, serum thyroxine and TRAb, thyroid ultrasound and orbital computed tomography. There are 15 residues in the CDR3. Per germline, CDR1 SGHDN and CDR2 FVKESK. Between the trimmed V and J ends, which lost 3 bases and 5 bases, there was a span of 14 bases.

The sequenced sample consisted of blood. The receptor was isolated from a woman in her 50s with Graves' hyperthyroidism that later progressed to Graves' ophthalmopathy. The V call is TRBV14, the J call TRBJ2-1, with TRBD2 as a possible D gene (6 bases). The CDR3 is CASSHWTTRNNEQFF. The DNA for the CDR3 is TGTGCCAGCAGCCATTGGACTACTCGTAACAATGAGCAGTTCTTC.